This TCR beta chain was captured in a study of brain T cells in children with intractable seizures. Whole-study findings and limits: Viral specificity was inferred only from CDR3 similarity; HCMV serostatus was unknown.

Profiled with immunoSEQ multiplex PCR; TCRdb holds only in-frame clones, not every one. The profile shows 340,000 or so clones, over 85% of them singletons. To note about this clone: As yet, its antigen is unknown.

The time point was: blood from clinic visit 5 months post-surgery; TSC patient then seizure free. At least one anti-epileptic drug was given before surgery. CDR1 and CDR2 from the germline V gene are SEHNR and FQNEAQ (reference sequence). J gave up 3 bases and V 2 bases, and 1 base lay outside the gene matches. The CDR3 length is 16 residues. This receptor was identified in a boy in the first two years of life with tuberous sclerosis and intractable seizures. V is TRBV7-9 and J is TRBJ2-3, with 14 bases matching TRBD2. The starting material was peripheral blood, obtained less than 6 months after surgery. CDR3 protein: CASSLRLAGGTDTQYF. CDR3 bases: TGTGCCAGCAGCTTACGACTAGCGGGGGGGACAGATACGCAGTATTTT. Drawing the rest from reference TRBV7-9 and TRBJ2-3, the complete variable domain is DTGVSQNPRHKITKRGQNVTFRCDPISEHNRLYWYRQTLGQGPEFLTYFQNEAQLEKSRLLSDRFSAERPKGSFSTLEIQRTEQGDSAMYLCASSLRLAGGTDTQYFGPGTRLTVL.